This is a list of T cell receptor beta chains from one sample in a study of CD8 T cells in ankylosing spondylitis. TCRdb fed the 5' RACE reads into MiXCR, producing one record per CDR3 protein. The sample consists of approximately 150,000 distinct CDR3 sequences, under 35% of them appearing once. What was sequenced was synovial fluid, either unsorted or a sorted T cell fraction (not recorded which). These receptors originate from a male donor with ankylosing spondylitis. The CDR3 runs from the conserved cysteine through the conserved F or W. A D gene is named only where the DNA matches it firmly. Size values are once, few and many counts, or a class for expanded clones, and some rows have none.

v_gene	j_gene	d_gene	abundance	CDR3nt	CDR3aa
TRBV9	TRBJ2-3	TRBD2	many	TGTGCCAGCAGCTTGGGACTAGCGGCCACAGATACGCAGTATTTT	CASSLGLAATDTQYF
TRBV27	TRBJ1-4	TRBD1	-	TGTGCCAGCAGTTTACTGGGACAGGGGTTTAAGGGGACTAATGAAAAACTGTTTTTT	CASSLLGQGFKGTNEKLFF
TRBV4-2	TRBJ2-5	-	many	TGTGCCAGCAGCCACCTAGCGGACTCAGGGGGGCAAGAGACCCAGTACTTC	CASSHLADSGGQETQYF
TRBV7-9	TRBJ2-2	TRBD2	few	TGTGCCAGCAGCACCTCTGGGACTAGCGGGAGGACTGGGGAGCTGTTTTTT	CASSTSGTSGRTGELFF
TRBV19	TRBJ1-2	-	-	TGTGCCAGTAGTATGGAAAACGAAGTCTACTATGGCTACACCTTC	CASSMENEVYYGYTF
TRBV19	TRBJ2-1	-	-	TGTGCCAGTAGTCCTTATAGCGGTAGCTCCTACAATGAGCAGTTCTTC	CASSPYSGSSYNEQFF
TRBV27	TRBJ1-1	-	-	TGTGCCAGCAGTCCCGCCAGGACGAACACTGAAGCTTTCTTT	CASSPARTNTEAFF
TRBV11-2	TRBJ1-1	-	many	TGTGCCAGCAGCTTAGTAGTGGCGGGGACTGAAGCTTTCTTT	CASSLVVAGTEAFF
TRBV4-2	TRBJ2-1	TRBD2	-	TGTGCCAGCAGCCGGAGTCAGGGACTAGCGGATTACAATGAGCAGTTCTTC	CASSRSQGLADYNEQFF
TRBV25-1	TRBJ1-4	-	many	TGTGCCGTCCAGACAAGGAGATATGAAAAACTGTTTTTT	CAVQTRRYEKLFF
TRBV3-1	TRBJ2-4	-	-	TGTGCCAGCAGCCAAGCGGGGAGTAAGGAGTACTTC	CASSQAGSKEYF
TRBV5-4	TRBJ2-2	TRBD2	few	TGTGCCAGCAGCTTGGCGGGGGGGATGAACACCGGGGAGCTGTTTTTT	CASSLAGGMNTGELFF
TRBV20-1	TRBJ2-5	TRBD2	-	TGCAGTGCTAGAGATCGGGGCGGGAGTCTTTTGGAGACCCAGTACTTC	CSARDRGGSLLETQYF
TRBV20-1	TRBJ2-7	-	few	TGCAGTGCACGGAGCGGACCCTACGAGCAGTACTTC	CSARSGPYEQYF
TRBV29-1	TRBJ2-1	TRBD2	-	TGCAGCGTACAGACTAGCGGGAGGGTGAATGAGCAGTTCTTC	CSVQTSGRVNEQFF
TRBV20-1	TRBJ1-2	-	few	TGCAGTGCTAGGAACAGGGCCCTCTATGGCTACACCTTC	CSARNRALYGYTF
TRBV3-1	TRBJ2-6	-	once	TGTGCCAGCAGCCAACAGGGGGGGGCCAACGTCCTGACTTTC	CASSQQGGANVLTF
TRBV11-1	TRBJ1-3	-	-	TGTGCCAGCAGGTTAGGAACATCAGGGAATGGGAGAGAAGGAAACACCATATATTTT	CASRLGTSGNGREGNTIYF
TRBV7-3	TRBJ2-1	-	-	TGTGCCAGCAGCCCACGACCCAGTTGGGATGAGCAGTTCTTC	CASSPRPSWDEQFF
TRBV20-1	TRBJ2-7	TRBD1	many	TGCAGTGCTAGTGGGACAGGGGCCTACGAGCAGTACTTC	CSASGTGAYEQYF
TRBV20-1	TRBJ2-5	TRBD1	-	TGCAGTGCTAGACGGCAGGGGGATGAGACCCAGTACTTC	CSARRQGDETQYF
TRBV2	TRBJ2-1	TRBD2	-	TGTGCCAGCAGTACGTGGACTAGCGGGGACCGCTTC	CASSTWTSGDRF
TRBV20-1	TRBJ1-6	-	-	TGCAGTGCGGTACTCGGTGGCGGGCACTATAATTCACCCCTCCACTTT	CSAVLGGGHYNSPLHF
TRBV20-1	TRBJ2-5	TRBD2	few	TGCAGTGCTAGAGGCCTACCCGGACTAGCGGGAGAAGAGACCCAGTACTTC	CSARGLPGLAGEETQYF
TRBV24-1	TRBJ2-4	-	many	TGTGCCACCAGTGATAGTAGACCCACCAAAAACATTCAGTACTTC	CATSDSRPTKNIQYF
TRBV9	TRBJ2-3	-	-	TGTGCCAGCGGTTGGGGTGGGGATTGGGAAGATACGCAGTATTTT	CASGWGGDWEDTQYF
TRBV5-1	TRBJ2-5	-	once	TGCGCCAGCAGCTCTGGACTGCAGTCGGAGACCCAGTACTTC	CASSSGLQSETQYF
TRBV30	TRBJ1-1	-	-	TGTGCCTGGAGTTCCCGGGGGCTGAACACTGAAGCTTTCTTT	CAWSSRGLNTEAFF
TRBV3-1	TRBJ2-7	-	-	TGTGCCAGCAGCCAAGTCGGAGGGGGGTTAGAGCAGTACTTC	CASSQVGGGLEQYF
TRBV4-3	TRBJ2-7	-	-	TGCGCCAGCAGCCAAGTGAGGGGGAGGGCCTTTAACGAGCAGTACTTC	CASSQVRGRAFNEQYF
TRBV28	TRBJ1-2	TRBD1	-	TGTGCCAGCACCCGGGCCCCGGGACAGGCCTTAGGAGGCTACACCTTC	CASTRAPGQALGGYTF
TRBV12-3/TRBV12-4	TRBJ1-1	-	-	TGTGCCAGCAGCCAGACAGAGTTCCACACTGAAGCTTTCTTT	CASSQTEFHTEAFF
TRBV9	TRBJ1-2	-	-	TGTGCCAGCAGCGTAGAGGGGACCGCTAACTATGGCTACACCTTC	CASSVEGTANYGYTF
TRBV28	TRBJ1-1	-	many	TGTGCCAGCAGCCGCTCTACATTGAACACTGAAGCTTTCTTT	CASSRSTLNTEAFF
TRBV3-1	TRBJ1-1	TRBD1	-	TGTGCCAGCAGCCAAGAATGGCGGCAGGGGGAGGTAGCTTTCTTT	CASSQEWRQGEVAFF
TRBV20-1	TRBJ2-7	-	-	TGCAGTGCTAGTTACCAGGGAAACGAGCAGTACTTC	CSASYQGNEQYF
TRBV20-1	TRBJ2-2	TRBD1	few	TGCAGTGCTAGGGGTTCGCCGGACAGGGGGCGAGGCACCGGGGAGCTGTTTTTT	CSARGSPDRGRGTGELFF
TRBV6-1	TRBJ1-2	-	-	TGTGCCAGTTACAGGGTTAGCTATGGCTACACCTTC	CASYRVSYGYTF
TRBV6-1	TRBJ1-2	-	-	TGTGCCAGCAGTGAGCCAACGTCGCGTGGCTACACCTTC	CASSEPTSRGYTF
TRBV12-5	TRBJ1-1	-	-	TGTGCTAGTGGTCTCCCCTGGACGGACAACACTGAAGCTTTCTTT	CASGLPWTDNTEAFF
TRBV12-3/TRBV12-4	TRBJ1-1	TRBD1	many	TGTGCCAGCAGAAGAGTGACAGGGTCCGTAATGAACACTGAAGCTTTCTTT	CASRRVTGSVMNTEAFF
TRBV7-2	TRBJ2-7	-	-	TGTGCCAGCAGGCAACAGCGTTCCTCCTACGAGCAGTACTTC	CASRQQRSSYEQYF
TRBV7-2	TRBJ2-1	TRBD1	-	TGTGCCAGCAGCTTCCGAGGGACAGGGAGGAATGAGCAGTTCTTC	CASSFRGTGRNEQFF
TRBV12-3/TRBV12-4	TRBJ2-3	-	few	TGTGCCAGCAGCGCCGGACAGATCACAGATACGCAGTATTTT	CASSAGQITDTQYF
TRBV11-2	TRBJ2-3	-	few	TGTGCCAGCAGCTTAGATGCTACTACATACACAGATACGCAGTATTTT	CASSLDATTYTDTQYF
TRBV29-1	TRBJ2-3	TRBD2	-	TGCAGCGTTGTCAACCCTCAGCGGGAGTTGACAGATACGCAGTATTTT	CSVVNPQRELTDTQYF
TRBV28	TRBJ1-1	TRBD1	few	TGTGCCAGCAGTTTATCCGGGACAGGGAGCGGAGGCACTGAAGCTTTCTTT	CASSLSGTGSGGTEAFF
TRBV7-9	TRBJ1-2	TRBD1	-	TGTGCCAGCAGCCGACCAGGGGGCAAGGGCTACACCTTC	CASSRPGGKGYTF
TRBV29-1	TRBJ2-3	-	many	TGCAGCGTTGAGGAGGGTGTGTTCCAATACGTGCAGTATTTT	CSVEEGVFQYVQYF
TRBV20-1	TRBJ2-1	-	-	TGCAGTGCTAGACACAGGGCCTACAATGAGCAGTTCTTC	CSARHRAYNEQFF
TRBV7-9	TRBJ2-5	-	-	TGTGCCAGCACCTCTACACCGCGAGAGACCCAGTACTTC	CASTSTPRETQYF
TRBV3-1	TRBJ2-1	TRBD2	-	TGTGCCAGCAGCCAAACAAGCGGGAACCTTCATGAGCAGTTCTTC	CASSQTSGNLHEQFF